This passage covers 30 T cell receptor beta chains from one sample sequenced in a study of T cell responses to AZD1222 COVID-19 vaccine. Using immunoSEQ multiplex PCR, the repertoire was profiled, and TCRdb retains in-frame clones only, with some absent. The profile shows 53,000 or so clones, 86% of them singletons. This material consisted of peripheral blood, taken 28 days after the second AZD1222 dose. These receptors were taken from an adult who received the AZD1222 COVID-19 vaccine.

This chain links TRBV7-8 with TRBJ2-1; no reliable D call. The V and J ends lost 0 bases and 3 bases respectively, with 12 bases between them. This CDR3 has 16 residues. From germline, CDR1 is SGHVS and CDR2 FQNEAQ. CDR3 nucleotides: TGTGCCAGCAGCTTAGCGGCGGCTACCTACTACAATGAGCAGTTCTTC. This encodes CASSLAAATYYNEQFF.

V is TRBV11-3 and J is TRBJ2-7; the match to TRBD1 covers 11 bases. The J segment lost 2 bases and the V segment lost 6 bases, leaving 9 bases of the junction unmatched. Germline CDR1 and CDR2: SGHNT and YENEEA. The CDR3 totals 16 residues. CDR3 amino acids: CASRTPRTGGPYEQYF. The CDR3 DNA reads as TGTGCCAGCAGAACCCCTCGGACAGGGGGCCCCTACGAGCAGTACTTC.

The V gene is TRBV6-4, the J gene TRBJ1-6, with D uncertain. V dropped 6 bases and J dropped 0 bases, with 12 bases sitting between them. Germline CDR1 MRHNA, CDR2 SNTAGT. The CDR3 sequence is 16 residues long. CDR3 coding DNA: TGTGCCAGCAGCCGCGATATATTCTCCTATAATTCACCCCTCCACTTT. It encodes CASSRDIFSYNSPLHF.

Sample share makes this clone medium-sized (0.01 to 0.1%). CDR3 DNA: TGTGCCAGCAGCTTGACAGGGGGCTCCTACGAGCAGTACTTC. The encoded protein is CASSLTGGSYEQYF. The chain uses TRBV7-9 and TRBJ2-7; 9 bases are shared with TRBD1. Per the germline V gene, CDR1 is SEHNR and CDR2 is FQNEAQ (reference sequence). The CDR3 spans 14 residues. Germline trimming cut 3 bases from V and 0 bases from J; bases unmatched to any gene: 0.

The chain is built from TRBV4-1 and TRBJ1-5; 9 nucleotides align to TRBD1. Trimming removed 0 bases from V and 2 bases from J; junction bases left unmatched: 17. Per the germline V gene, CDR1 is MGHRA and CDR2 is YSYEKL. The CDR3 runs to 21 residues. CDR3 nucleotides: TGCGCCAGCAGCCAAGATGAGAAGGGGACAGGGACTTGGAGTGGCAATCAGCCCCAGCATTTT. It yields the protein CASSQDEKGTGTWSGNQPQHF.

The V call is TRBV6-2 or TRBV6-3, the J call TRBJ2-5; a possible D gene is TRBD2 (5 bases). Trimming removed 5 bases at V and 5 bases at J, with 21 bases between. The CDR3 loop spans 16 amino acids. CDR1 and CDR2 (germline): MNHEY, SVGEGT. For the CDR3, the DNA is TGTGCCAGCAGTACCTATGTGGGTTTAGAGCGGGAGACCCAGTACTTC. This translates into CASSTYVGLERETQYF.

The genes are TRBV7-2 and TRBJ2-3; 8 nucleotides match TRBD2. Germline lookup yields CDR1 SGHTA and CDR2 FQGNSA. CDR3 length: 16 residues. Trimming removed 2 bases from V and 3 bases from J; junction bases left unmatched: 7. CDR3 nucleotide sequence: TGTGCCAGCAGCTTACAAAGCGGGAGTGGAACAGATACGCAGTATTTT. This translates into CASSLQSGSGTDTQYF.

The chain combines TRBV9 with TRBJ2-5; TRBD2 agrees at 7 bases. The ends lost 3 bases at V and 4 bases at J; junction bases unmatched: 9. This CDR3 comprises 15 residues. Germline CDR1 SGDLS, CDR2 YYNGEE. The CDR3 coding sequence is TGTGCCAGCAGCGGAGGGGCGGGAGTGGGAGAGACCCAGTACTTC. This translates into CASSGGAGVGETQYF.

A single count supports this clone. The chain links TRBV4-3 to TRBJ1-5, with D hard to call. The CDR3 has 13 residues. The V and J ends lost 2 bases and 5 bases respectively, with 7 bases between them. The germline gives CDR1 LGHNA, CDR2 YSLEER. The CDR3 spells CASSQRLDQPQHF. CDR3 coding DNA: TGCGCCAGCAGCCAAAGATTGGATCAGCCCCAGCATTTT.

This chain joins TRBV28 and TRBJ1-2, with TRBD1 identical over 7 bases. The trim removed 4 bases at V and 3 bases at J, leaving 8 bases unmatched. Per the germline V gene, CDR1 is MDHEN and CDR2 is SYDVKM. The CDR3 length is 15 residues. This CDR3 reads CASSSPQGVDYGYTF. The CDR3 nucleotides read TGTGCCAGCAGTTCCCCCCAGGGGGTCGACTATGGCTACACCTTC.

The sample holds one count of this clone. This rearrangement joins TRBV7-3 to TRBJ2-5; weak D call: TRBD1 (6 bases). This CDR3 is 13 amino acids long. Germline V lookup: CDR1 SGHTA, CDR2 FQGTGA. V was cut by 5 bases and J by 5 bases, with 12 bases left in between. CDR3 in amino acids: CASSQTGMETQYF. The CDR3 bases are TGTGCCAGCAGCCAAACAGGGATGGAGACCCAGTACTTC.

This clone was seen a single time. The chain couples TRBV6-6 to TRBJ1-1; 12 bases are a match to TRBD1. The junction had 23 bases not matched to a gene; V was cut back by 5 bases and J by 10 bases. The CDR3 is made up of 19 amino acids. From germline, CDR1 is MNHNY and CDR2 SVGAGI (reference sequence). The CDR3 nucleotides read TGTGCCAGCAGTCCCGGGACAGGGGGCGCACCGCATATCCCTCGAGGAGCTTTCTTT. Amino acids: CASSPGTGGAPHIPRGAFF.

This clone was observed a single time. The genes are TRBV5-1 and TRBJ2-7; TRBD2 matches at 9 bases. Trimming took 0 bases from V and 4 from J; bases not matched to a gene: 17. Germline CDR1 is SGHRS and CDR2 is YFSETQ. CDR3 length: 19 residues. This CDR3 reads CASSLEVSGGPGGGYEQYF. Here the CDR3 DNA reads TGCGCCAGCAGCTTGGAGGTTAGCGGGGGCCCAGGCGGGGGTTACGAGCAGTACTTC.

In nucleotides, the CDR3 is TGTGCCAGCATCGCAACCGGGACAGGGGGATACAATGAGCAGTTCTTC. Its translation is CASIATGTGGYNEQFF. J is TRBJ2-1 and V is TRBV27; 11 bases align to TRBD1. The V segment lost 7 bases and the J segment 4 bases; nucleotides outside the gene matches: 9. The CDR3 loop spans 16 amino acids. Per the germline V gene, CDR1 is MNHEY and CDR2 is SMNVEV (reference sequence).

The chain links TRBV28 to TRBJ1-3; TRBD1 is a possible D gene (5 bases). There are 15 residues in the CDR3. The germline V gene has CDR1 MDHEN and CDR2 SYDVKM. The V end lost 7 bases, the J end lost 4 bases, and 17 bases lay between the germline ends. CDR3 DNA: TGTGCCAGCATAGGGCTGGGACGGCAAGGAAACACCATATATTTT. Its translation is CASIGLGRQGNTIYF. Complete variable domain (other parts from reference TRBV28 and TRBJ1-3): DVKVTQSSRYLVKRTGEKVFLECVQDMDHENMFWYRQDPGLGLRLIYFSYDVKMKEKGDIPEGYSVSREKKERFSLILESASTNQTSMYLCASIGLGRQGNTIYFGEGSWLTVV.

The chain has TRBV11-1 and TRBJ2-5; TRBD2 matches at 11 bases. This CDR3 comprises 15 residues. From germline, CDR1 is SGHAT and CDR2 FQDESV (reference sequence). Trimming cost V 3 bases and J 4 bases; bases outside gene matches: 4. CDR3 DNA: TGTGCCAGCAGCTTCCTAGCGGGAGGTGGAGAGACCCAGTACTTC. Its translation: CASSFLAGGGETQYF.

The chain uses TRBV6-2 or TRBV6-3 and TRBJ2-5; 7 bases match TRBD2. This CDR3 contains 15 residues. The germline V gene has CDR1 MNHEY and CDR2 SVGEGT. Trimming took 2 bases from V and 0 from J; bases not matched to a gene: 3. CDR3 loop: CASSYLLANQETQYF. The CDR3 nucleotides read TGTGCCAGCAGTTACCTACTAGCGAACCAAGAGACCCAGTACTTC.

The CDR3, as DNA: TGTGCCAGTAGGCCGTACTTGCATAGCAATCAGCCCCAGCATTTT. It encodes CASRPYLHSNQPQHF. The chain links TRBV19 to TRBJ1-5; D unclear. The V end was cut by 6 bases, the J end by 0 bases, with 12 bases between. Germline CDR1 LNHDA, CDR2 SQIVND (reference sequence). The CDR3 extends over 15 amino acids. Combining the CDR3 with reference TRBV19 and TRBJ1-5 gives the whole variable domain DGGITQSPKYLFRKEGQNVTLSCEQNLNHDAMYWYRQDPGQGLRLIYYSQIVNDFQKGDIAEGYSVSREKKESFPLTVTSAQKNPTAFYLCASRPYLHSNQPQHFGDGTRLSIL.

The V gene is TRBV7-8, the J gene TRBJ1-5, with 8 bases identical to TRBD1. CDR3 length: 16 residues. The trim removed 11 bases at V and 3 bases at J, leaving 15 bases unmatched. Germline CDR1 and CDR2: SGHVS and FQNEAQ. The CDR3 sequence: CASGRGTGINNQPQHF. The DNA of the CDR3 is TGTGCCTCAGGGCGTGGGACAGGTATTAACAATCAGCCCCAGCATTTT. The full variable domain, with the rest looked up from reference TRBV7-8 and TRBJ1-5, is GAGVSQSPRYKVAKRGQDVALRCDPISGHVSLFWYQQALGQGPEFLTYFQNEAQLDKSGLPSDRFFAERPEGSVSTLKIQRTQQEDSAVYLCASGRGTGINNQPQHFGDGTRLSIL.

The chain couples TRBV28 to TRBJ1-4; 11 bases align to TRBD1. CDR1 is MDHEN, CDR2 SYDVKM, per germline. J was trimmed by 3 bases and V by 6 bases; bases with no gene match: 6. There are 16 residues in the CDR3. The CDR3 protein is CASSRPGQGANEKLFF. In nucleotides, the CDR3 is TGTGCCAGCAGCCGCCCGGGACAGGGGGCTAATGAAAAACTGTTTTTT.

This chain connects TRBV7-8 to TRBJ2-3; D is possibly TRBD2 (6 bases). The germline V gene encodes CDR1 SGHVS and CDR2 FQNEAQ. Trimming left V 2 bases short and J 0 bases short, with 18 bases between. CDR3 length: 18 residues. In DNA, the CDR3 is TGTGCCAGCAGCTTATGGGACTTATACTTCTCTAGCACAGATACGCAGTATTTT. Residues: CASSLWDLYFSSTDTQYF.

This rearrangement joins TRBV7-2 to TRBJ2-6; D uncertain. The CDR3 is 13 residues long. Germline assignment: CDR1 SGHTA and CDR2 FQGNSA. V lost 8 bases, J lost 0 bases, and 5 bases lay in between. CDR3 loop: CASLFSGANVLTF. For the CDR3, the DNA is TGTGCCAGCCTATTCTCTGGGGCCAACGTCCTGACTTTC.

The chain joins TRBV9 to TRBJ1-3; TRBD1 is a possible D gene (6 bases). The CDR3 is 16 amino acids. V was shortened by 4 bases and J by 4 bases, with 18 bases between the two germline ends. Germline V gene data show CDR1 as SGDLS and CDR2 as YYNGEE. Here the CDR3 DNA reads TGTGCCAGCAGCCCGACTGGGGGGCGAAGAGGAAACACCATATATTTT. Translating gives CASSPTGGRRGNTIYF.

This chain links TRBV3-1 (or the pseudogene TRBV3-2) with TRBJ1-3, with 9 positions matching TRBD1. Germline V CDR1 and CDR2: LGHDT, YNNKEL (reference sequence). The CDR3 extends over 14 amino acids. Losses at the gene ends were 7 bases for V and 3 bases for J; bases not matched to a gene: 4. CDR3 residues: CASTTGGLGNTIYF. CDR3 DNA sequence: TGTGCCAGCACTACAGGGGGCCTTGGAAACACCATATATTTT.

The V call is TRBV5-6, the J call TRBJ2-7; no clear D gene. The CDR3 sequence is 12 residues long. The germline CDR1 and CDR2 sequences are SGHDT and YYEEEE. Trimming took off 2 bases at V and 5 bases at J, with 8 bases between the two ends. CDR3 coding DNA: TGTGCCAGCAGCTTTCGTATAGACGAGCAGTACTTC. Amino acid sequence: CASSFRIDEQYF.

The chain's CDR3 is CASSPGFNSYEQYF. DNA for the CDR3: TGTGCCAGCAGTCCGGGATTTAACTCCTACGAGCAGTACTTC. J is TRBJ2-7 and V is TRBV27, with TRBD2 as a possible D gene (5 bases). The V gene lost 5 bases and the J gene lost 0 bases, with 11 bases spanning the gap. CDR1 and CDR2 from the germline V gene are MNHEY and SMNVEV (reference sequence). The length of the CDR3 is 14 residues.

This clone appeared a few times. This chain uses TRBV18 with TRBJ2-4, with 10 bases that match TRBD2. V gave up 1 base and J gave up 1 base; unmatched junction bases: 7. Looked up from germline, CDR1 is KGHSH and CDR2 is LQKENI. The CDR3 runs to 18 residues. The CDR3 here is CASSPLGLAFAAKNIQYF. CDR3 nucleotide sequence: TGTGCCAGCTCACCACTGGGACTAGCGTTCGCTGCCAAAAACATTCAGTACTTC.

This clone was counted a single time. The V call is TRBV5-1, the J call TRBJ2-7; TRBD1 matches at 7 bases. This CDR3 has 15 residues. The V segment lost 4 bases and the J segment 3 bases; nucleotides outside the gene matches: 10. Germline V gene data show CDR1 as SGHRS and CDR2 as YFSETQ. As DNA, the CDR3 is TGCGCCAGCAGCCCGGAACAGGGGTGGGTCTACGAGCAGTACTTC. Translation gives CASSPEQGWVYEQYF.

This chain's CDR3 is CASSSITGAPLHF. The CDR3 nucleotides are TGTGCCAGCAGCAGCATCACAGGGGCACCCCTCCACTTT. The rearrangement uses TRBV7-3 and TRBJ1-6; 7 nucleotides align to TRBD1. V dropped 5 bases and J dropped 11; count of bases not matched to a gene: 6. Looked up from germline, CDR1 is SGHTA and CDR2 is FQGTGA. The CDR3 runs 13 residues.

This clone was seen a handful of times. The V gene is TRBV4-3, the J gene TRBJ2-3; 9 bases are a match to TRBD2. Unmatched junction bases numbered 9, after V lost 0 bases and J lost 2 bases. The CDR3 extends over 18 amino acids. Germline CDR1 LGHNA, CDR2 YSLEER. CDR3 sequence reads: CASSQDWMASGITDTQYF. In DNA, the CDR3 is TGCGCCAGCAGCCAAGATTGGATGGCTAGCGGGATCACAGATACGCAGTATTTT.